A selection of T cell receptor beta chains follows, all from one sample in a study of blood T cell repertoires in COVID-19. TCRdb's copy holds only in-frame clones and misses some; the assay was immunoSEQ multiplex PCR. The sample has 200,000 to 250,000 clones, about nine tenths seen once. The sequencing sample was made of PBMCs or T cells enriched from blood (not recorded which). These receptors all stem from a woman aged 40 to 50 with acute COVID-19. The CDR3 runs from the conserved cysteine through the conserved F or W. The order of the fields is V gene, J gene, clone size, D gene, CDR3 DNA, CDR3 protein. A D gene is named only where the DNA matches it firmly. The size field is filled for only some rows; it gives once, few, many or a size class.

TRBV27	TRBJ1-5	once	-	TGTGCCAGCAGTTTACTCAGGGATGGCAATCAGCCCCAGCATTTT	CASSLLRDGNQPQHF
TRBV19	TRBJ1-1	-	-	TGTGCCAGTAGTCTGACCGGGGACACTGAAGCTTTCTTT	CASSLTGDTEAFF
TRBV18	TRBJ1-5	once	-	TGTGCCAGCTCACCATCGACTGTAGCGGGAAATCAGCCCCAGCATTTT	CASSPSTVAGNQPQHF
TRBV6-2/TRBV6-3	TRBJ1-1	-	-	TGTGCCAGCAGTTACGCAGGCGGGGGAACTGAAGCTTTCTTT	CASSYAGGGTEAFF
TRBV6-6	TRBJ1-2	-	TRBD1	TGTGCCAGCAGCGACCTGTGGACAGGGGATGGCTACACCTTC	CASSDLWTGDGYTF
TRBV27	TRBJ1-2	-	-	TGTGCCAGCAGTATCCAGGGAAACTATGGCTACACCTTC	CASSIQGNYGYTF
TRBV9	TRBJ1-2	-	-	TGTGCCAGCAGCGTAGGGTCTGGGGGCTACTATGGCTACACCTTC	CASSVGSGGYYGYTF
TRBV15	TRBJ1-2	-	TRBD1	TGTGCCACCAGCAGAGATATGGACAGGGATTATGGCTACACCTTC	CATSRDMDRDYGYTF
TRBV19	TRBJ2-7	few	TRBD1	TGTGCCACAGGACAGGGCTACGAGCAGTACTTC	CATGQGYEQYF
TRBV6-5	TRBJ1-5	-	-	TGTGCCAGCACCTGGGGCGGTAGCAATCAGCCCCAGCATTTT	CASTWGGSNQPQHF
TRBV4-1	TRBJ1-2	-	TRBD1	TGCGCCAGCAGTCCCACAGGGTCAATGGACAGGGTAATGGGCTACACCTTC	CASSPTGSMDRVMGYTF
TRBV27	TRBJ2-1	once	TRBD2	TGTGCCAGCAGGCCCCGCGGGGGGCATGAGCAGTTCTTC	CASRPRGGHEQFF
TRBV10-3	TRBJ1-1	-	-	TGTGCCATCAGTGAGTCGACAGGACGGCTGAACACTGAAGCTTTCTTT	CAISESTGRLNTEAFF
TRBV7-9	TRBJ2-3	-	-	TGTGCCAGCAGCTTAGTGGGTGGGCAAACAAAGCAGTATTTT	CASSLVGGQTKQYF
TRBV19	TRBJ1-5	-	-	TGTGCCAGTAGTATATTGAGCCGGGGAGGACAGCCCCAGCATTTT	CASSILSRGGQPQHF
TRBV7-9	TRBJ1-2	-	TRBD1	TGTGCCAGCAGCTTCGGGGGACAGGGTGGCGGCTACACCTTC	CASSFGGQGGGYTF
TRBV27	TRBJ2-7	-	-	TGTGCCAGCAGTTACCAGGGGGAGGCATCCTACGAGCAGTACTTC	CASSYQGEASYEQYF
TRBV9	TRBJ2-2	-	-	TGTGCCAGCAGTGCATTCGGGGTACTGGGCGGGGAGCTGTTTTTT	CASSAFGVLGGELFF
TRBV5-1	TRBJ2-3	few	TRBD1	TGCGCCAGCACTTACAAGGGGGCCGGGCCAGATACGCAGTATTTT	CASTYKGAGPDTQYF
TRBV2	TRBJ2-3	-	TRBD2	TGTGCCAGCAGAAGGACTAGCGGGGGGGCCCTCACAGATACGCAGTATTTT	CASRRTSGGALTDTQYF
TRBV5-1	TRBJ1-1	-	-	TGCGCCAGCAGCGCCTATATAGCCCGGAACACTGAAGCTTTCTTT	CASSAYIARNTEAFF
TRBV2	TRBJ1-1	-	-	TGTGCCAGCAGTCGGGGCAAGATGGGGGAAAAGGGGGTAAATTTT	CASSRGKMGEKGVNF
TRBV13	TRBJ2-5	-	-	TGTGCCAGCAGCCCAGGTGCAGGGACCCAGTACTTC	CASSPGAGTQYF
TRBV7-8	TRBJ2-6	-	-	TGTGCCAGCAGCCTTACTGCCTACTCTGGGGCCAACGTCCTGACTTTC	CASSLTAYSGANVLTF
TRBV29-1	TRBJ2-1	-	-	TGCAGCGTGACGGTGGCAGGCCTAAGAACCTACAATGAGCAGTTCTTC	CSVTVAGLRTYNEQFF
TRBV9	TRBJ2-1	-	-	TGTGCCAGCAGCAAAATCATGGGCCACTACAATGAGCAGTTCTTC	CASSKIMGHYNEQFF
TRBV4-1	TRBJ1-5	once	-	TGCGCCAGCAGCCAAGTCAGCGATCAGCCCCAGCATTTT	CASSQVSDQPQHF
TRBV2	TRBJ1-4	-	-	TGTGCCAGCAGCCTATACCGGGACACTCCAGAAAAACTGTTTTTT	CASSLYRDTPEKLFF
TRBV30	TRBJ1-5	once	-	TGTGCCTGGAGTGTAAGAAGGGGCCCCGATCAGCCCCAGCATTTT	CAWSVRRGPDQPQHF
TRBV11-2	TRBJ1-1	-	TRBD1	TGTGCCAGCAGCTTACCGGGACAGGGAGAAGCTTTCTTT	CASSLPGQGEAFF
TRBV5-1	TRBJ2-2	once	TRBD1	TGCGCCAGCAGCTTGCGCCAGGGGGCGTCCGGGGAGCTGTTTTTT	CASSLRQGASGELFF
TRBV7-9	TRBJ1-4	-	-	TGTGCCAGCAGCCCGGACAGTTGGAATGAAAAACTGTTTTTT	CASSPDSWNEKLFF
TRBV2	TRBJ2-5	-	TRBD1	TGTGCCAGCAGTCGACAGGGCCCAGAGACCCAGTACTTC	CASSRQGPETQYF
TRBV5-1	TRBJ2-3	-	TRBD2	TGCGCCAGCAGCTCTAGCGGGGGCAGCGTGAATACGCAGTATTTT	CASSSSGGSVNTQYF
TRBV29-1	TRBJ1-5	-	-	TGCAGCGTCTCGGACAGCACCTCCCTCAATCAGCCCCAGCATTTT	CSVSDSTSLNQPQHF
TRBV5-1	TRBJ2-2	-	-	TGCGCCAGCAGCCGGGACAACGCGAACACCGGGGAGCTGTTTTTT	CASSRDNANTGELFF
TRBV5-1	TRBJ2-1	-	TRBD2	TGCGCCAGCAGCATACGGACTAGCGGGGGGACCAATGAGCAGTTCTTC	CASSIRTSGGTNEQFF
TRBV3-1/TRBV3-2	TRBJ2-1	-	-	TGTGCCAGCAGCCATCGAGGGAGTATCAATGAGCAGTTCTTC	CASSHRGSINEQFF
TRBV19	TRBJ1-2	-	TRBD1	TGTGCCAGTAGTATTCGACAGGGGGCCGACTATGGCTACACCTTC	CASSIRQGADYGYTF
TRBV30	TRBJ1-1	few	-	TGTGCCTGGAGTTACTACAGGGATGAAGCTTTCTTT	CAWSYYRDEAFF
TRBV28	TRBJ2-1	-	TRBD2	TGTGCCAGCAGTTTAGGAGGGACTAACTTAAATGAGCAGTTCTTC	CASSLGGTNLNEQFF
TRBV9	TRBJ2-3	-	TRBD2	TGTGCCAGCAGCGTAGGGAGCGGGGGATTTTCTAGCACAGATACGCAGTATTTT	CASSVGSGGFSSTDTQYF
TRBV27	TRBJ2-2	-	-	TGTGCCAGCAGTTCGCCTACAGGGGGGGATACCGGGGAGCTGTTTTTT	CASSSPTGGDTGELFF
TRBV7-6	TRBJ1-1	-	-	TGTGCCAGCAGCCTCCTATCCGAGACAGAAGTACCCACTGAAGCTTTCTTT	CASSLLSETEVPTEAFF
TRBV7-9	TRBJ1-2	once	-	TGTGCCAGCAGCTTCCGGGGGGGATACGGCTACACCTTC	CASSFRGGYGYTF
TRBV5-1	TRBJ2-3	-	TRBD2	TGCGCCAGCAGCTTGAGTATCCGGGGGGGCATGGATACGCAGTATTTT	CASSLSIRGGMDTQYF
TRBV3-1/TRBV3-2	TRBJ1-5	-	-	TGTGCCAGCAGCACAGGGAGCAAGCCCCAGCATTTT	CASSTGSKPQHF
TRBV4-1	TRBJ1-1	-	-	TGCGCCAGCAGCCAATTTCAGAGGGTCCACACTGAAGCTTTCTTT	CASSQFQRVHTEAFF
TRBV6-2/TRBV6-3	TRBJ1-5	-	-	TGTGCCAGCAGTTACGACATCCAGCCCCAGCATTTT	CASSYDIQPQHF
TRBV4-3	TRBJ2-1	-	-	TGCGCCAGCAGCCAAGAGGGGGGGCCGCCCAACTACAATGAGCAGTTCTTC	CASSQEGGPPNYNEQFF
TRBV5-6	TRBJ2-1	-	-	TGTGCCAGCAGCTTGTTTGTGGCCCGGGTAAGCTCCTACAATGAGCAGTTCTTC	CASSLFVARVSSYNEQFF
TRBV5-5	TRBJ2-3	-	-	TGTGCCAGCAGCTTGGAGGGGGAGATTCTCCTTCCTCAGGATACGCAGTATTTT	CASSLEGEILLPQDTQYF
TRBV18	TRBJ1-1	once	-	TGTGCCAGCTCACAAATAAACACTGAAGCTTTCTTT	CASSQINTEAFF